These T cell receptor beta chains were read from a single sample in a study of T cells in narcolepsy. The protocol was immunoSEQ multiplex PCR, while the TCRdb copy is restricted to in-frame clones and leaves out a portion. The sample has about 34,000 clones, 82% seen once. Sequenced input: CD45RA- memory CD4+ T cells from PBMCs. The receptor set was obtained from a human donor with narcolepsy. Both conserved end residues are part of each CDR3. The D gene is left open where the match is weak. Clone size is not always given. Where it is, it says once, few, many or a class for expanded clones.

- | 14 | TRBD1 | TRBJ1-1 | TRBV5-1 | CASSPSTGGTEAFF | TGCGCCAGCAGCCCCAGCACAGGGGGCACTGAAGCTTTCTTT
- | 14 | TRBD1 | TRBJ1-2 | TRBV5-4 | CASSPRGGNYGYTF | TGTGCCAGCAGCCCCAGGGGGGGTAACTATGGCTACACCTTC
- | 13 | - | TRBJ2-5 | TRBV2 | CASSEVLETRQYF | TGTGCCAGCAGTGAAGTGCTAGAAACCCGCCAGTACTTC
- | 17 | - | TRBJ1-2 | TRBV4-2 | CASSQDRLGDRIGGYTF | TGTGCCAGCAGCCAAGATAGGTTAGGGGACCGAATAGGGGGCTACACCTTC
- | 13 | - | TRBJ2-1 | TRBV29-1 | CSVEDRASNEQFF | TGCAGCGTTGAAGATCGGGCTAGCAATGAGCAGTTCTTC
- | 17 | TRBD2 | TRBJ2-5 | TRBV5-5 | CASSLDWGGRARETQYF | TGTGCCAGCAGCTTGGATTGGGGCGGGAGGGCGCGAGAGACCCAGTACTTC
- | 14 | - | TRBJ1-6 | TRBV7-2 | CASSLDRVNSPLHF | TGTGCCAGCAGCTTAGACAGGGTTAATTCACCCCTCCACTTT
- | 15 | - | TRBJ2-3 | TRBV28 | CASSNLMSSTDTQYF | TGTGCCAGCAGCAATTTGATGTCTAGCACAGATACGCAGTATTTT
- | 17 | - | TRBJ2-5 | TRBV18 | CASSPPPTRTPQETQYF | TGTGCCAGCTCACCTCCCCCGACCAGGACACCTCAAGAGACCCAGTACTTC
once | 15 | - | TRBJ2-2 | TRBV7-8 | CASSLSNANTGELFF | TGTGCCAGCAGCCTAAGTAACGCGAACACCGGGGAGCTGTTTTTT
once | 15 | - | TRBJ1-2 | TRBV19 | CASSTAGRAHYGYTF | TGTGCCAGTAGTACCGCGGGGAGGGCACACTATGGCTACACCTTC
- | 15 | - | TRBJ2-2 | TRBV7-3 | CASSLSGTNTGELFF | TGTGCCAGCAGCTTATCGGGGACGAACACCGGGGAGCTGTTTTTT
- | 11 | - | TRBJ1-2 | TRBV25-1 | CASSTGHGYTF | TGTGCCAGCAGTACAGGGCACGGCTACACCTTC
- | 15 | - | TRBJ2-1 | TRBV27 | CASSLVLAPGNEQFF | TGTGCCAGCAGTTTAGTACTAGCCCCAGGGAATGAGCAGTTCTTC
- | 13 | TRBD1 | TRBJ2-7 | TRBV29-1 | CSVVGTGGGEQYF | TGCAGCGTTGTCGGGACAGGAGGCGGCGAGCAGTACTTC
- | 15 | - | TRBJ2-5 | TRBV6-5 | CASSYGARPQETQYF | TGTGCCAGCAGTTACGGGGCCAGACCCCAAGAGACCCAGTACTTC
- | 14 | TRBD1 | TRBJ1-5 | TRBV6-1 | CASRRTGGIQPQHF | TGTGCCAGCAGAAGGACAGGGGGCATTCAGCCCCAGCATTTT
few | 16 | TRBD2 | TRBJ2-3 | TRBV25-1 | CASSELTSGATDTQYF | TGTGCCAGCAGTGAATTGACTAGCGGGGCTACGGATACGCAGTATTTT
- | 15 | - | TRBJ2-1 | TRBV5-1 | CATSYGGSSYNEQFF | TGCGCCACCTCCTACGGCGGAAGTTCCTACAATGAGCAGTTCTTC
- | 16 | - | TRBJ1-1 | TRBV12-1 | CASSTRRQVENTEAFF | TGTGCCAGCAGCACCCGAAGACAGGTGGAGAACACTGAAGCTTTCTTT
- | 14 | TRBD1 | TRBJ1-5 | TRBV6-5 | CASRATGGNQPQHF | TGTGCCAGCAGGGCGACAGGGGGCAATCAGCCCCAGCATTTT
- | 13 | - | TRBJ2-1 | TRBV5-5 | CASSTAPPNEQFF | TGTGCCAGCAGCACGGCGCCCCCCAATGAGCAGTTCTTC
- | 15 | TRBD2 | TRBJ2-1 | TRBV5-4 | CASSLAGLAGNEQFF | TGTGCCAGCAGCTTGGCGGGACTAGCGGGCAATGAGCAGTTCTTC
- | 16 | - | TRBJ2-2 | TRBV7-3 | CASSRSSGSNTGELFF | TGTGCCAGCAGCAGGTCATCCGGCTCGAACACCGGGGAGCTGTTTTTT
- | 14 | - | TRBJ2-7 | TRBV10-3 | CAISDQGVSYEQYF | TGTGCCATCAGTGACCAGGGAGTTAGCTACGAGCAGTACTTC
- | 11 | - | TRBJ2-5 | TRBV6-1 | CASSYLETQYF | TGTGCCAGCAGTTACCTGGAGACCCAGTACTTC